The entry below gives a single T cell receptor (beta chain) sequence along with its context. There is no known antigen for this receptor. No clone much larger than this one lies a single base away; base qualities are absent. This specimen belongs to a study of blood T cell repertoires in COVID-19 (dated by TCRdb to the early 2020s). Background on the whole study: Collaborator samples came from the United States, Italy and Spain and covered acute and convalescent phases of COVID-19. The prospective study material was composed of cDNA or gDNA derived from T cells, B-cell-depleted T cells, or PBMCs. The samples were drawn from the first 160 participants of the ongoing ImmuneRACE study and from 950 to 1,500 subjects provided by 6 global collaborators. A freely available public database, intended as a resource for researchers studying the immune response to SARS-CoV-2, is where the repertoires were released. Subjects who had been exposed to COVID-19, were actively infected with it, or had recovered from it provided the deeply sampled blood TCRbeta repertoires that made up the dataset. Where HLA class I and class II types were available, the types were taken from metadata supplied by the sample provider, not from assay-based typing. The sample metadata nearly always contained a de-identified subject ID, COVID-19 status, age in years and sex. Paper-wide results and their limitations: Clinical and demographic metadata were provided uncurated, with the amount varying by source and participant.

Each collaborating institution followed its own protocols to collect whole blood in K2EDTA tubes. Collaborator samples were shipped for TCRbeta analysis as frozen whole blood, isolated PBMCs, or DNA extracted from either sample type. TCRbeta CDR3 regions were amplified from genomic DNA by means of the immunoSEQ Assay, a bias-controlled multiplex PCR. The original methods were these. The number of nucleated cells in each sample was estimated by amplification of reference gene primers within the assay. Sequence reads were collapsed and filtered to measure the absolute abundance of every unique TCRbeta CDR3 rearrangement. Productive Simpson clonality was computed per sample as the square root of Simpson's diversity index over productive rearrangements. TCRdb stores this immuneACCESS table with in-frame sequences only. Part of the clones is absent; in the studies checked, under half of the shortfall reflects unresolved V genes, and no reason is known for the rest. The V and J calls and clone size are taken from that table; D and trimming were inferred from the DNA. The sample has more than 100,000 clones on record, around 85% of them singletons. The biggest ten clones account for approximately 18% of the sample.

V is pruned by 4 bases and J by 6 bases, leaving 5 bases of the junction without a gene match. Reading from cysteine to phenylalanine, the CDR3 counts 16 amino acids. CDR3 DNA only is kept here, 48 bases in frame from base 1. Sequences SGHNT (CDR1) and YYREEE (CDR2) are obtained from the germline V gene (reference sequence). Sequenced input: peripheral blood. This TCR was recovered from an elderly woman with acute or convalescent COVID-19. The rearranged chain carries TRBV5-4 and TRBJ2-2; 14 central bases correspond to TRBD2. The nucleotide sequence is given as TGTGCCAGCAGCCCAGGACTAGCGGGGGGTTCCGGGGAGCTGTTTTTT. This translates into CASSPGLAGGSGELFF.